This T cell receptor beta chain was found in a study of TIL therapy for anti-PD-1-resistant metastatic lung cancer. Regarding time point: pre-treatment sample, taken before nivolumab and TIL therapy. Pleural nodules or supraclavicular lymph nodes made up most of the excised metastases sampled. Sequencing used immunoSEQ v3. Survey-level samples got 2 million or so read pairs; deep-level samples got roughly 4.5-6.5 million. Produced via immunoSEQ multiplex PCR; TCRdb's table is partial and in-frame only. The repertoire holds 95,000 or so clones, with 65% as singletons. The germline CDR1 and CDR2 sequences are SQVTM and ANQGSEA. V was pared by 4 bases and J by 3 bases, with 6 bases of the junction left unmatched. The CDR3 extends over 14 amino acids.

This chain links TRBV29-1 with TRBJ2-3; 8 nucleotides align to TRBD2. Specimen: tumor tissue, collected at baseline. The sequence came from a person aged 25-85 years with non-small cell lung cancer. The CDR3 DNA is TGCAGCGTTGCGGGGGGGAGAGGTACAGATACGCAGTATTTT. Translation gives CSVAGGRGTDTQYF.